These 11 T cell receptor beta chains originate from one sample sequenced in a study of molecular identifiers for immune sequencing clone quantification. TCRdb used MiXCR to reprocess the PCR reads, holding one entry per CDR3 protein. This sample has around 470,000 distinct CDR3 sequences, with around 23% found just once. Source material: naive CD8+ T cells from blood, with Jurkat cell RNA spiked in. The subset is: FACS-sorted CD8+CD4-CCR7+CD45RA+ naive T cells. Every receptor here comes from a human donor in good health. Some libraries in this study had Jurkat cell RNA spiked in.

A word on this clonotype: A much larger clone is a single base away; this may be a read error. Here the CDR3 reads CASSPGTGRNKPQHF. The CDR3 nucleotides read TGTGCCAGCAGTCCCGGGACAGGGAGAAATAAGCCCCAGCATTTT. V is TRBV6-5 and J is TRBJ1-5; TRBD1 matches at 9 bases. The V gene end was trimmed by 5 bases and the J gene end by 8 bases; junction bases not matched to a gene: 10. The CDR3 runs to 15 residues. Germline lookup yields CDR1 MNHEY and CDR2 SVGAGI.

In this sample, this clonotype turned up a few times. This chain links TRBV27 with TRBJ2-7; 10 nucleotides match TRBD2. With V trimmed by 9 bases and J by 2 bases, 4 bases remained unmatched. Per germline, CDR1 MNHEY and CDR2 SMNVEV (reference sequence). There are 13 residues in the CDR3. The CDR3 region has the DNA TGTGCCAGGAATAGCGGGAGGACCTACGAGCAGTACTTC. Translation: CARNSGRTYEQYF.

The V call is TRBV4-3, the J call TRBJ2-5, with 9 positions matching TRBD2. CDR3 length: 16 amino acids. Germline V gene lookup returns CDR1 LGHNA and CDR2 YSLEER. The V gene end was trimmed by 0 bases and the J gene end by 1 base; junction bases not matched to a gene: 3. CDR3 bases: TGCGCCAGCAGCCAAGAGGGAGCGGGGGGCCAAGAGACCCAGTACTTC. Its protein is CASSQEGAGGQETQYF.

Turning to this clonotype: A much more abundant neighbour one base away suggests this may be a read error. This rearrangement joins TRBV6-5 to TRBJ2-3, with D unclear. Germline loops: CDR1 MNHEY, CDR2 SVGAGI. The CDR3 totals 13 residues. The CDR3 protein is CAGSYLGQDTQYF. The DNA of the CDR3 is TGTGCCGGCAGTTACCTGGGCCAAGATACGCAGTATTTT.

Regarding this clonotype: This could be a read error, since a much larger clone is one nucleotide away. The chain joins TRBV29-1 to TRBJ2-2; D perhaps matches TRBD1 (5 bases). In germline, CDR1 is SQVTM, CDR2 ANQGSEA. The CDR3 length is 14 residues. The V gene lost 1 base and the J gene lost 2 bases, with 8 bases spanning the gap. The CDR3, as DNA: TGCAGCGTTGAAGGGGGCCGTAACACCGGGGAGCTGTTTTTT. It is translated as CSVEGGRNTGELFF.

This clonotype was seen ten or more times. The V gene is TRBV20-1, the J gene TRBJ1-5, with D unresolved. The CDR3 is made up of 14 amino acids. Trimming removed 1 base at V and 0 bases at J, with 7 bases between. Germline V CDR1 and CDR2: DFQATT, SNEGSKA (reference sequence). The CDR3 DNA is TGCAGTGCTAGAGGACATAATAGCAATCAGCCCCAGCATTTT. Translated, it gives CSARGHNSNQPQHF.

On this clonotype itself: Since a much larger clone is just one base distant, this may be a read error. The V gene is TRBV25-1, the J gene TRBJ2-3; D unresolved. The germline gives CDR1 MGHDK, CDR2 SYGVNS. The CDR3 length is 13 residues. The V and J ends lost 4 bases and 2 bases respectively, with 7 bases between them. The CDR3 coding sequence is TGTGCCAGCAGTGTGGGCTACACAGATACGCAGTATTTT. Translated, it gives CASSVGYTDTQYF.

This clonotype was recorded at least ten times. V and J are TRBV5-4 and TRBJ2-7; 7 positions match TRBD1. There are 15 residues in the CDR3. Germline assignment: CDR1 SGHNT and CDR2 YYREEE (reference sequence). The trim removed 5 bases at V and 3 bases at J, leaving 11 bases unmatched. The CDR3 DNA sequence: TGTGCCAGCAGTTTAGGTCAAGGGGGCAGCTACGAGCAGTACTTC. Amino acid sequence: CASSLGQGGSYEQYF.

This clonotype showed up just once. The V call is TRBV6-2 or TRBV6-3, the J call TRBJ2-3, with TRBD2 identical over 9 bases. J gave up 4 bases and V 2 bases, and 4 bases lay outside the gene matches. From germline, CDR1 is MNHEY and CDR2 SVGEGT. The CDR3 spans 15 residues. CDR3 residues: CASSYGLAYADTQYF. CDR3 coding DNA: TGTGCCAGCAGTTACGGACTAGCGTACGCAGATACGCAGTATTTT.

This clonotype was counted only a few times. V and J are TRBV13 and TRBJ2-4; perhaps TRBD1 as D (5 bases). The V gene lost 5 bases and the J gene lost 13 bases, with 15 bases spanning the gap. The CDR3 contains 12 residues. CDR1 is PRHDT, CDR2 FYEKMQ, per germline (reference sequence). CDR3 nucleotide sequence: TGTGCCAGCAGCGAACCAAGACAGCGACAGTACTTC. It yields the protein CASSEPRQRQYF.

The chain employs TRBV10-2 and TRBJ1-2; D unresolved. CDR3 length: 16 residues. V was clipped by 0 bases and J by 8 bases, with 19 bases between them. In germline, CDR1 is WSHSY, CDR2 SAAADI. The CDR3 bases are TGCGCCAGCAGTGAGTCGGTAGGCGTGACGGCCGAAGGCTACACCTTC. It codes for CASSESVGVTAEGYTF.